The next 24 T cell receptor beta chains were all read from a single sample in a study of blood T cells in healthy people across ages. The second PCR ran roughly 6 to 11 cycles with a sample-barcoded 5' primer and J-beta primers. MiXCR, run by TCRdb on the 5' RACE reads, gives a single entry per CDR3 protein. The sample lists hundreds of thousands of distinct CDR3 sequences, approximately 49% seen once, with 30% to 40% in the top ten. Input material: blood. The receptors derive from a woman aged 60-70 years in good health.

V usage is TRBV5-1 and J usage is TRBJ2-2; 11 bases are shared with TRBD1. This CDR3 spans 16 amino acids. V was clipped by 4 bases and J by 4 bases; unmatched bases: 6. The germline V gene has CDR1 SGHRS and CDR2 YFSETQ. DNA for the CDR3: TGCGCCAGCAGCGTGGGGACAGGGGGTTTCACCGGGGAGCTGTTTTTT. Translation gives CASSVGTGGFTGELFF.

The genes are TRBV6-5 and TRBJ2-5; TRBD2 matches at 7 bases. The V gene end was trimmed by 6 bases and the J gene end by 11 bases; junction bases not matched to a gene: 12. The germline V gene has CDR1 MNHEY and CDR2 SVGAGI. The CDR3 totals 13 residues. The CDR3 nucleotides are TGTGCCAGCAGCCGCACGCGGGAGACCCGGCAGTACTTC. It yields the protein CASSRTRETRQYF.

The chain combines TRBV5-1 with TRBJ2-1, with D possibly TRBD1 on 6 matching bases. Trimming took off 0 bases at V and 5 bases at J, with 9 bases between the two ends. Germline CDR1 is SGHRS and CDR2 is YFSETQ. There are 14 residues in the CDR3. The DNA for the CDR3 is TGCGCCAGCAGCTTGGACAGGGTCAACAATGAGCAGTTCTTC. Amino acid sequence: CASSLDRVNNEQFF.

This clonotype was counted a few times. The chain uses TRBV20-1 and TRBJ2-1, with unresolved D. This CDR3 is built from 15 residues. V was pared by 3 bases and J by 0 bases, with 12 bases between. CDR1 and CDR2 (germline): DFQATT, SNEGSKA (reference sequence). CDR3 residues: CSARSSISSYNEQFF. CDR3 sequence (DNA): TGCAGTGCTAGGTCCTCGATCTCCTCCTACAATGAGCAGTTCTTC.

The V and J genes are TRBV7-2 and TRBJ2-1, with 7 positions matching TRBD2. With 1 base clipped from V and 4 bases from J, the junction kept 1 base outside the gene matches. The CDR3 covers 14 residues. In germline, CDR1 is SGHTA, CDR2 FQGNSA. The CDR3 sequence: CASSLGREYNEQFF. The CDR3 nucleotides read TGTGCCAGCAGCTTAGGGCGGGAGTACAATGAGCAGTTCTTC.

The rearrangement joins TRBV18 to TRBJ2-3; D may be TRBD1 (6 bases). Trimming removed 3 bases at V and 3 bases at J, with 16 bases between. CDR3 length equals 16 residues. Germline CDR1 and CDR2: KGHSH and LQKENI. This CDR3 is CASSPIEIQGTDTQYF. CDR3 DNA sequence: TGTGCCAGCTCACCGATCGAAATACAGGGAACAGATACGCAGTATTTT.

CDR3 nucleotides: TGTGCCACCAGCAGAAGGACAGGGGGACCCACAGATACGCAGTATTTT. It codes for CATSRRTGGPTDTQYF. The chain has TRBV15 and TRBJ2-3; 10 bases are a match to TRBD1. The CDR3 is made up of 16 amino acids. CDR1 and CDR2 (germline): LNHNV, YYDKDF (reference sequence). With 2 bases clipped from V and 2 bases from J, the junction kept 4 bases outside the gene matches.

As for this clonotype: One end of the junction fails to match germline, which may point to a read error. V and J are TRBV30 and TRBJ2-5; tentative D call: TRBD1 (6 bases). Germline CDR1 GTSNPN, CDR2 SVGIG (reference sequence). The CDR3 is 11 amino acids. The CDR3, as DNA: TGTGCCTGGGGACAGCAAGAGACCCCGTACTTC. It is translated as CAWGQQETPYF.

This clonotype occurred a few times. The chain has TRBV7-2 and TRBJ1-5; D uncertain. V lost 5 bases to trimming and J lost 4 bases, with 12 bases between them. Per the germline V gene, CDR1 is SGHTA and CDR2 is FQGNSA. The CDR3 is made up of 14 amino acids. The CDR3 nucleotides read TGTGCCAGCAGCCCCTACATGCAAAATCAGCCCCAGCATTTT. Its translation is CASSPYMQNQPQHF.

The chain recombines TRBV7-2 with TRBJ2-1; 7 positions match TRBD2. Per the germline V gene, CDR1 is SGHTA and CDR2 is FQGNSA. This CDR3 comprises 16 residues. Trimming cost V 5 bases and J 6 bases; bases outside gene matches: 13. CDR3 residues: CASSPHGGRESNEQFF. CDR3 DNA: TGTGCCAGCAGCCCCCACGGGGGGAGGGAAAGCAATGAGCAGTTCTTC.

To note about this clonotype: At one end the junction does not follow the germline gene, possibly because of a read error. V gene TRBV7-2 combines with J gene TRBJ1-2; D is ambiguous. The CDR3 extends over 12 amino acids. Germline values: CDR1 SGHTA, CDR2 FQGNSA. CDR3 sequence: CASSILGVGHTF. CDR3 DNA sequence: TGTGCCAGCAGCATCCTGGGTGTTGGCCACACCTTC.

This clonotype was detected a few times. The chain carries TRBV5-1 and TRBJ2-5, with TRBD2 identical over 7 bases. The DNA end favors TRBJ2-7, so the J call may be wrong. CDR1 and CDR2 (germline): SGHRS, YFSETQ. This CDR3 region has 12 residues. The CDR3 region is CASRGTSVEQYF. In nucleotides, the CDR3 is TGCGCCAGCAGAGGTACTAGCGTCGAGCAGTACTTC.

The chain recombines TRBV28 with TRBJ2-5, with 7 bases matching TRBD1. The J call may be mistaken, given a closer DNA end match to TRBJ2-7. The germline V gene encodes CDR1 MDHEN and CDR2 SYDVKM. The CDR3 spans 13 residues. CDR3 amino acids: CASSGDSFNEQYF. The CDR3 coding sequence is TGTGCCAGCAGTGGGGACAGCTTTAACGAGCAGTACTTC.

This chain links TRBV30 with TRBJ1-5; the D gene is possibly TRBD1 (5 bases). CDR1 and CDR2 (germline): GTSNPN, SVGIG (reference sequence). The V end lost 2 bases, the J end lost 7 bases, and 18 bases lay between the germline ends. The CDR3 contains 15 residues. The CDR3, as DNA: TGTGCCTGGAGTCAGCTGGACGGGACGCGACAGCCCCAGCATTTT. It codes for CAWSQLDGTRQPQHF. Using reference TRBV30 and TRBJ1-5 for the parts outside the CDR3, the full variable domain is SQTIHQWPATLVQPVGSPLSLECTVEGTSNPNLYWYRQAAGRGLQLLFYSVGIGQISSEVPQNLSASRPQDRQFILSSKKLLLSDSGFYLCAWSQLDGTRQPQHFGDGTRLSIL.

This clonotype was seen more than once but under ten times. CDR3 sequence reads: CASTRRSREQYF. The DNA for the CDR3 is TGTGCCAGCACTCGACGTAGCCGCGAGCAGTACTTC. This rearrangement joins TRBV28 to TRBJ2-5; no firm D call. The DNA end favors TRBJ2-7, so the J call may be wrong. The CDR3 is 12 residues long. Germline V lookup: CDR1 MDHEN, CDR2 SYDVKM.

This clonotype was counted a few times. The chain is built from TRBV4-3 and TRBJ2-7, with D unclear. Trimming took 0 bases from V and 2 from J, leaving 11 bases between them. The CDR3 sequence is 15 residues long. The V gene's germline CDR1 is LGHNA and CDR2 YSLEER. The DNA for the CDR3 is TGCGCCAGCAGCCAAGAAGTCGCGGAGCCCTACGAGCAGTACTTC. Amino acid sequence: CASSQEVAEPYEQYF.

CDR3 amino acids: CASSLAKLTQYF. The DNA for the CDR3 is TGTGCCAGCAGCTTAGCGAAGCTGACCCAGTACTTC. The chain joins TRBV7-9 to TRBJ2-5; unclear D gene. V gave up 0 bases and J gave up 7 bases, with 6 bases separating them. Germline values: CDR1 SEHNR, CDR2 FQNEAQ (reference sequence). CDR3 size: 12 residues.

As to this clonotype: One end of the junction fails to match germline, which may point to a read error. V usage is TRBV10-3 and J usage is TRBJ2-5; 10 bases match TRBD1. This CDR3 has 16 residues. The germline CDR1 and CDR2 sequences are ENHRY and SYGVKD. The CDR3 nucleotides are TGTGCCACCAGTGAGTCTGAGACAGGGGGCTTGAAGACCCAGTACTTC. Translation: CATSESETGGLKTQYF.

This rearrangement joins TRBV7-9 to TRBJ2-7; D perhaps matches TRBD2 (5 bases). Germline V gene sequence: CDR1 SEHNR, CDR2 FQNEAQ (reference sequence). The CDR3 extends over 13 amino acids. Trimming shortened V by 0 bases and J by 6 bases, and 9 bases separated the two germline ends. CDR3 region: CASSLAGAPEQYF. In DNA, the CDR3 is TGTGCCAGCAGCTTAGCGGGAGCTCCCGAGCAGTACTTC.

The CDR3 DNA follows: TGTGCCAGCAGCCGGGGACACCCTTCCTACAATGAGCAGTTCTTC. It encodes CASSRGHPSYNEQFF. This chain uses TRBV14 with TRBJ2-1; possible D gene TRBD1, 6 bases. V lost 4 bases and J 1 base, leaving 11 bases between the germline ends. The CDR3 contains 15 residues. Looked up from germline, CDR1 is SGHDN and CDR2 is FVKESK.

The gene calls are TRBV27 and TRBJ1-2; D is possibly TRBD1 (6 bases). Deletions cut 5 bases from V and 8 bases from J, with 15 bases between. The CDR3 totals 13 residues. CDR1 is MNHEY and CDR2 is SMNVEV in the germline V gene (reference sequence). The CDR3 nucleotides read TGTGCCAGCAGTCCCTCCCGGGGGGCGGGCTACACCTTC. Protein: CASSPSRGAGYTF.

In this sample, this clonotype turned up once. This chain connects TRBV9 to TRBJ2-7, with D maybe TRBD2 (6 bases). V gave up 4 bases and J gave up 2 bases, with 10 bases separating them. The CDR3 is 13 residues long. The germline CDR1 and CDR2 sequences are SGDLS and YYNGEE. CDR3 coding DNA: TGTGCCAGCAGCAACGGAGGGCCCTACGAGCAGTACTTC. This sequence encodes CASSNGGPYEQYF.

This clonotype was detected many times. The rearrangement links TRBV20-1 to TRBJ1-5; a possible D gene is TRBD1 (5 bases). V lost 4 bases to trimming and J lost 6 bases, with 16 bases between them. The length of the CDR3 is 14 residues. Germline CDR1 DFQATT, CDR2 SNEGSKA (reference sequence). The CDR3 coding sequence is TGCAGTGCTACGAAGTCGGGGGGAATTCAGCCCCAGCATTTT. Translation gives CSATKSGGIQPQHF.

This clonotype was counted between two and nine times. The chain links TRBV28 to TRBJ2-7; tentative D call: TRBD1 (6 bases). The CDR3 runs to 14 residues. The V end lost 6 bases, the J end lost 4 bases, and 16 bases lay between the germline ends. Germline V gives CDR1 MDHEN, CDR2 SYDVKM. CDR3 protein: CASRETGSAYEQYF. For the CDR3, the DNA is TGTGCCAGCAGGGAAACAGGGTCGGCATACGAGCAGTACTTC. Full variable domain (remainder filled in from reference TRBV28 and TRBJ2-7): DVKVTQSSRYLVKRTGEKVFLECVQDMDHENMFWYRQDPGLGLRLIYFSYDVKMKEKGDIPEGYSVSREKKERFSLILESASTNQTSMYLCASRETGSAYEQYFGPGTRLTVT.